The entry below gives a single T cell receptor beta chain sequence along with its context. The data are from a study of response to subunit inactivated influenza vaccine. TCRdb re-analysed the RT-PCR reads in MiXCR, keeping a single row per CDR3 protein. This table has more than 550,000 distinct CDR3 sequences, 10% to 12% appearing once. Trimming shortened V by 1 base and J by 7 bases, and 10 bases separated the two germline ends. Germline V gene data show CDR1 as ENHRY and CDR2 as SYGVKD. The CDR3 covers 14 residues. These data are also associated with another study on T cells expressing NK-cell markers. From that report: Template switching by 5'RACE with UMIs generated the TCR beta cDNA. For five or six donors, the dominant NKG2C+ clonotypes made up about 1.0-7.0% of their CD8+ T cells. HCMV specificity of the expanded NKG2C+ T cell clones was not established.

The sequence came from a man in his fifties or sixties who received an inactivated influenza vaccine. The J gene is TRBJ2-2, the V gene TRBV10-3, with D hard to call. Material: PBMCs from blood, obtained on the day of vaccination. CDR3 residues: CAISEFMVGGELFF. The CDR3 DNA reads TGTGCCATCAGTGAGTTTATGGTTGGCGGGGAGCTGTTTTTT.